This T cell receptor beta chain was recorded in a study of control samples from healthy donors and cancer patients. V was trimmed by 5 bases and J by 4 bases, leaving 17 bases between them. CDR1 and CDR2 (germline): SEHNR, FQNEAQ (reference sequence). The CDR3 is 16 amino acids. Libraries were prepared by immunoSEQ multiplex PCR; TCRdb keeps only in-frame clonotypes and omits some of them. The sample holds roughly 100,000 clones, more than 85% seen once. The sequence derives from a man aged 60 to 69 with lung cancer. This sequence joins TRBV7-9 and TRBJ2-2; a weak D match, TRBD1 (6 bases). The sequencing input was PBMCs. CDR3 in DNA: TGTGCCAGCAGCCCCCGGACAGACTTAGCCACCGGGGAGCTGTTTTTT. It codes for CASSPRTDLATGELFF.